The rows below give T cell receptor beta chains drawn from one sample of a study of blood T cells in healthy people across ages. TCRdb re-called the 5' RACE reads through MiXCR, storing one row per CDR3 protein. The repertoire has approximately 350,000 distinct CDR3 sequences, 50% to 60% of them found once; the top ten carry 45% to 60%. Specimen: blood. The receptors here all came from a man between 60 and 75 years old in good health. Both conserved end residues are part of each CDR3. Each record gives: V gene, J gene, clone size, D gene, CDR3 protein, CDR3 DNA. D genes are given only for firm matches. Clone size is given for some rows only: seen once, a few or many times, or a class if the clone is expanded.

>TRBV6-5|TRBJ1-1|NA|NA
CASSSAYTEAFF
TGTGCCAGCAGTTCCGCTTACACTGAAGCTTTCTTT
>TRBV18|TRBJ2-7|NA|TRBD2
CASSPSGLAYEQYF
TGTGCCAGCTCACCTTCGGGACTAGCGTACGAGCAGTACTTC
>TRBV6-2/TRBV6-3|TRBJ2-7|few|TRBD1
CASSYGTGREQYF
TGTGCCAGCAGTTACGGGACAGGGCGCGAGCAGTACTTC
>TRBV7-8|TRBJ1-4|NA|NA
CASSTWGGVNEKLFF
TGTGCCAGCAGCACCTGGGGTGGGGTAAATGAAAAACTGTTTTTT
>TRBV20-1|TRBJ1-1|NA|NA
CSVSHSEAFF
TGCAGCGTGTCCCATTCTGAAGCTTTCTTT
>TRBV4-3|TRBJ2-3|many|NA
CASSLGGGSFSDTQYF
TGCGCCAGCAGCCTTGGTGGGGGGAGCTTCTCAGATACGCAGTATTTT
>TRBV12-3/TRBV12-4|TRBJ1-2|NA|TRBD1
CASSSDRGKNGYTF
TGTGCCAGCAGTTCGGACAGGGGTAAAAATGGCTACACCTTC
>TRBV10-3|TRBJ1-6|NA|NA
CAISDAGKDSPLHF
TGTGCCATCAGTGATGCAGGGAAAGATTCACCCCTCCACTTT
>TRBV6-2/TRBV6-3|TRBJ2-7|NA|TRBD2
CASRLHRTSAYYEQYF
TGTGCCAGCAGGCTACATAGGACTAGCGCCTACTACGAGCAGTACTTC
>TRBV12-3/TRBV12-4|TRBJ2-3|NA|NA
CASSGDLRGDTQYF
TGTGCCAGCAGCGGGGACCTGCGTGGAGATACGCAGTATTTT
>TRBV12-5|TRBJ2-5|few|NA
CASAGRRETQYF
TGTGCTAGCGCTGGCCGGCGGGAGACCCAGTACTTC
>TRBV30|TRBJ2-6|NA|NA
CAWSPTVSGANVLTF
TGTGCCTGGAGTCCTACAGTCTCTGGGGCCAACGTCCTGACTTTC
>TRBV28|TRBJ2-7|NA|NA
CASSSAGQLSYEQYF
TGTGCCAGCAGTTCTGCGGGACAGCTTTCCTACGAGCAGTACTTC
>TRBV28|TRBJ2-7|NA|TRBD2
CASSLPLRTSGRVSEQYF
TGTGCCAGCAGTTTACCCCTTAGGACTAGCGGGAGGGTCTCCGAGCAGTACTTC
>TRBV19|TRBJ2-3|NA|NA
CASSARSSTDTQYF
TGTGCCAGTAGTGCACGCTCTAGCACAGATACGCAGTATTTT
>TRBV20-1|TRBJ2-5|few|NA
CSARDQASEGTQYF
TGCAGTGCTAGAGATCAGGCTAGCGAGGGGACCCAGTACTTC
>TRBV5-4|TRBJ2-1|NA|NA
CASSADTPRSHNEQFF
TGTGCCAGCAGCGCGGACACCCCTAGGTCCCACAATGAGCAGTTCTTC
>TRBV9|TRBJ2-3|NA|TRBD2
CASSVVASGGGDTQYF
TGTGCCAGCAGCGTAGTGGCTAGCGGAGGTGGAGATACGCAGTATTTT
>TRBV4-2|TRBJ2-7|many|TRBD1
CASSQPGQAIGQYF
TGTGCCAGCAGCCAACCGGGACAGGCCATCGGGCAGTACTTC
>TRBV15|TRBJ2-3|NA|TRBD2
CATSRDPGRVEDTQYF
TGTGCCACCAGCAGAGATCCCGGGAGGGTGGAAGATACGCAGTATTTT
>TRBV20-1|TRBJ2-1|NA|TRBD1
CSAMTGPYEQFF
TGCAGTGCTATGACAGGGCCCTACGAGCAGTTCTTC
>TRBV2|TRBJ2-1|NA|TRBD2
CASGPQAGGSEQFF
TGTGCCAGCGGCCCCCAAGCGGGGGGCAGTGAGCAGTTCTTC
>TRBV19|TRBJ2-3|NA|TRBD1
CASSVDRIRTDTQYF
TGTGCCAGTAGTGTGGACAGGATCCGGACAGATACGCAGTATTTT
>TRBV6-6|TRBJ2-7|NA|TRBD2
CASSSLAGGYEQYF
TGTGCCAGCAGTTCCCTAGCGGGGGGCTACGAGCAGTACTTC
>TRBV29-1|TRBJ2-1|NA|NA
CSVDAWGSASYNEQFF
TGCAGCGTTGATGCCTGGGGGAGCGCTTCCTACAATGAGCAGTTCTTC
>TRBV25-1|TRBJ2-7|NA|TRBD2
CASSPASGSPYEQYF
TGTGCCAGCAGCCCCGCTAGCGGGAGTCCCTACGAGCAGTACTTC
>TRBV29-1|TRBJ1-2|few|NA
CSVGGVAVYGYTF
TGCAGCGTTGGGGGAGTGGCAGTCTATGGTTACACCTTC
>TRBV7-2|TRBJ2-5|NA|NA
CASSLSITAPIEYF
TGTGCCAGCAGCTTATCGATCACGGCCCCCATTGAGTACTTC
>TRBV7-9|TRBJ1-6|NA|NA
CASSPTGAGNNSPLHF
TGTGCCAGCAGCCCTACCGGGGCAGGGAACAATTCACCCCTCCACTTT
>TRBV20-1|TRBJ1-2|few|TRBD1
CSALSGGYGYTF
TGCAGTGCCCTCTCAGGGGGCTATGGCTACACCTTC
>TRBV7-8|TRBJ2-7|many|NA
CASSYRDEASYEQYF
TGTGCCAGCAGCTACCGGGACGAAGCCTCCTACGAGCAGTACTTC
>TRBV24-1|TRBJ2-5|few|TRBD2
CATSDPGPAGQETQYF
TGTGCCACCAGTGACCCTGGACCAGCGGGACAAGAGACCCAGTACTTC
>TRBV5-5|TRBJ1-5|few|NA
CASSLAGGGNQPQHF
TGTGCCAGCAGCTTGGCCGGAGGTGGGAATCAGCCCCAGCATTTT
>TRBV10-3|TRBJ2-7|NA|TRBD2
CAISEAGNPYEQYF
TGTGCCATCAGTGAAGCGGGAAATCCCTACGAGCAGTACTTC
>TRBV12-3/TRBV12-4|TRBJ2-1|many|NA
CASSPREGALLEQFF
TGTGCCAGCAGCCCCCGGGAGGGGGCGTTGCTTGAGCAGTTCTTC
>TRBV20-1|TRBJ1-1|many|NA
CSARDSLPNTEAFF
TGCAGTGCTAGGGACAGCCTACCGAACACTGAAGCTTTCTTT
>TRBV4-3|TRBJ2-2|NA|NA
CASSQDWGTGELFF
TGCGCCAGCAGCCAAGATTGGGGCACCGGGGAGCTGTTTTTT
>TRBV6-5|TRBJ2-3|NA|NA
CASIGALRDTQYF
TGTGCCAGCATTGGGGCCCTACGGGATACGCAGTATTTT
>TRBV14|TRBJ2-6|few|TRBD1
CASSTGTGVTSGANVLTF
TGTGCCAGCAGCACCGGGACAGGGGTGACCTCTGGGGCCAACGTCCTGACTTTC
>TRBV28|TRBJ2-5|NA|NA
CASSPLTQGGETQYF
TGTGCCAGCAGTCCCCTGACACAGGGAGGAGAGACCCAGTACTTC
>TRBV27|TRBJ2-1|once|NA
CASARRVYEQFF
TGTGCCAGCGCCCGCAGGGTTTATGAGCAGTTCTTC
>TRBV20-1|TRBJ2-3|NA|TRBD1
CSAGQGGADTQYF
TGCAGTGCTGGACAGGGGGGTGCAGATACGCAGTATTTT
>TRBV27|TRBJ2-7|NA|TRBD2
CASSFGSSGSYEQYF
TGTGCCAGCAGTTTCGGCAGTAGCGGGAGTTACGAGCAGTACTTC
>TRBV12-3/TRBV12-4|TRBJ1-2|many|NA
CASSRNYGYTF
TGTGCCAGCAGCCGGAACTATGGCTACACCTTC
>TRBV29-1|TRBJ2-5|NA|TRBD2
CSVGGTSLETQYF
TGCAGCGTTGGGGGGACTAGCTTGGAGACCCAGTACTTC
>TRBV6-2/TRBV6-3|TRBJ2-7|NA|NA
CASSYASGEQYF
TGTGCCAGCAGTTACGCATCCGGGGAGCAGTACTTC
>TRBV25-1|TRBJ2-5|few|NA
CASSEFGDETQYF
TGTGCCAGCAGTGAATTTGGGGACGAGACCCAGTACTTC
>TRBV10-3|TRBJ2-3|few|NA
CAISRGGTSTDTQYF
TGTGCCATCAGTCGAGGGGGGACAAGCACAGATACGCAGTATTTT
>TRBV20-1|TRBJ2-7|NA|TRBD2
CSARGGDYSSYNEQYF
TGCAGTGCTAGGGGGGGGGACTATTCTTCCTACAATGAGCAGTACTTC
>TRBV12-3/TRBV12-4|TRBJ2-3|NA|NA
CASNGMGAPTDTQYF
TGTGCCAGCAACGGGATGGGGGCACCGACAGATACGCAGTATTTT
>TRBV20-1|TRBJ2-1|few|TRBD2
CSARSSIAGLYNEQFF
TGCAGTGCTAGATCGTCAATAGCGGGTCTATACAATGAGCAGTTCTTC
>TRBV9|TRBJ2-1|NA|NA
CASSVEGVSAYNEQFF
TGTGCCAGCAGCGTAGAAGGGGTTAGCGCTTACAATGAGCAGTTCTTC
>TRBV18|TRBJ2-7|NA|NA
CASSPTTGHYEQYF
TGTGCCAGCTCCCCGACGACTGGGCACTACGAGCAGTACTTC
>TRBV6-5|TRBJ1-2|once|TRBD1
CASSYSGTGNGNYGYTF
TGTGCCAGCAGTTACTCGGGGACAGGGAACGGTAACTATGGCTACACCTTC
>TRBV20-1|TRBJ2-1|once|TRBD2
CSARGSGKRTGGEQFF
TGCAGTGCAAGAGGTAGCGGGAAGAGAACGGGCGGTGAGCAGTTCTTT
>TRBV5-1|TRBJ1-2|many|TRBD1
CASSLSQGDGYTF
TGCGCCAGCAGCTTGAGCCAGGGGGATGGCTACACCTTC
>TRBV7-9|TRBJ1-2|NA|NA
CASLLGRGYTF
TGTGCCAGCCTTTTGGGACGTGGCTACACCTTC
>TRBV14|TRBJ2-1|NA|TRBD2
CASSPGTSGRAGRSYNEQFF
TGTGCCAGCAGCCCTGGGACTAGCGGGAGGGCCGGGCGATCCTACAATGAGCAGTTCTTC
>TRBV14|TRBJ2-3|few|TRBD2
CASSQGRSSGRTDTQYF
TGTGCCAGCAGCCAAGGGAGGAGTAGCGGGAGAACAGATACGCAGTATTTT
>TRBV7-2|TRBJ2-7|NA|TRBD2
CASSLGTSGPYNEQYF
TGTGCCAGCAGCCTAGGGACTAGCGGGCCCTACAATGAGCAGTACTTC